Listed below are T cell receptor beta chains from one sample, sequenced in a study of blood T cell repertoires in COVID-19. Profiling relied on immunoSEQ multiplex PCR, and the TCRdb table lists in-frame clones only, not all of them. The table shows about 110,000 clones, with about 75% occurring only once. The specimen sequenced was peripheral blood. All receptors derive from a woman in her 70s with acute or convalescent COVID-19. CDR3s include the opening cysteine and the closing phenylalanine or tryptophan. Fields, in order: V gene, J gene, D gene, CDR3 protein. A D gene is named only where the DNA matches it firmly.

v_gene: TRBV28
j_gene: TRBJ1-4
d_gene: -
CDR3aa: CASNRVTTNEKLFF

v_gene: TRBV7-9
j_gene: TRBJ1-4
d_gene: -
CDR3aa: CASSLTGATNEKLFF

v_gene: TRBV16
j_gene: TRBJ1-1
d_gene: -
CDR3aa: CASSQSAGKNTEAFF

v_gene: TRBV6-1
j_gene: TRBJ1-1
d_gene: -
CDR3aa: CASSETPGSREAFF

v_gene: TRBV6-2/TRBV6-3
j_gene: TRBJ1-2
d_gene: -
CDR3aa: CASRPVTGRGNYGYTF

v_gene: TRBV19
j_gene: TRBJ1-4
d_gene: -
CDR3aa: CASSRGGFATNEKLFF

v_gene: TRBV19
j_gene: TRBJ1-5
d_gene: -
CDR3aa: CASSIEPGRNQPQHF

v_gene: TRBV5-1
j_gene: TRBJ2-2
d_gene: TRBD1
CDR3aa: CASSFDRGRAGELFF

v_gene: TRBV28
j_gene: TRBJ1-2
d_gene: -
CDR3aa: CASSLGRYGYTF

v_gene: TRBV7-9
j_gene: TRBJ2-7
d_gene: TRBD2
CDR3aa: CASSLSGGYEQYF

v_gene: TRBV9
j_gene: TRBJ1-5
d_gene: -
CDR3aa: CASSVGRAIQPQHF

v_gene: TRBV7-9
j_gene: TRBJ1-1
d_gene: -
CDR3aa: CASSRTANTEAFF

v_gene: TRBV4-1
j_gene: TRBJ2-7
d_gene: TRBD1
CDR3aa: CASSHETGGEQYF

v_gene: TRBV28
j_gene: TRBJ2-2
d_gene: TRBD1
CDR3aa: CARNRDRGGGELFF

v_gene: TRBV5-1
j_gene: TRBJ2-5
d_gene: TRBD1
CDR3aa: CASSLLQGAEWETQYF

v_gene: TRBV3-1/TRBV3-2
j_gene: TRBJ1-4
d_gene: -
CDR3aa: CASSQQAEKLFF

v_gene: TRBV27
j_gene: TRBJ2-3
d_gene: TRBD1
CDR3aa: CASMRGGQGKVDTQYF

v_gene: TRBV19
j_gene: TRBJ1-1
d_gene: -
CDR3aa: CASSSRAGGTEAFF

v_gene: TRBV6-5
j_gene: TRBJ1-2
d_gene: TRBD1
CDR3aa: CASSYGTGRHGYTF

v_gene: TRBV2
j_gene: TRBJ2-7
d_gene: TRBD1
CDR3aa: CASMDRGTSSSYEQYF

v_gene: TRBV21-1
j_gene: TRBJ2-3
d_gene: -
CDR3aa: CASRTTSSGDTDTQYF

v_gene: TRBV10-3
j_gene: TRBJ2-3
d_gene: TRBD1
CDR3aa: CAISGVRDRGLRDTQYF

v_gene: TRBV19
j_gene: TRBJ1-1
d_gene: -
CDR3aa: CASSSGNTEAFF

v_gene: TRBV7-6
j_gene: TRBJ2-5
d_gene: TRBD1
CDR3aa: CASSWGQGQETQYF

v_gene: TRBV6-5
j_gene: TRBJ2-2
d_gene: -
CDR3aa: CASSYGQEGTGELFF

v_gene: TRBV11-3
j_gene: TRBJ2-1
d_gene: -
CDR3aa: CASSLQAIGEQFF

v_gene: TRBV27
j_gene: TRBJ2-3
d_gene: -
CDR3aa: CASTRGNTDTQYF

v_gene: TRBV5-1
j_gene: TRBJ2-3
d_gene: TRBD1
CDR3aa: CASRQQGASTDTQYF

v_gene: TRBV7-7
j_gene: TRBJ1-1
d_gene: -
CDR3aa: CASSLEPTGEAFF

v_gene: TRBV6-5
j_gene: TRBJ1-1
d_gene: -
CDR3aa: CASSYAVSNTEAFF

v_gene: TRBV18
j_gene: TRBJ2-2
d_gene: -
CDR3aa: CASSPMSSKTGELFF

v_gene: TRBV4-1
j_gene: TRBJ1-2
d_gene: -
CDR3aa: CANSPGNSNYGYTF

v_gene: TRBV7-2
j_gene: TRBJ1-2
d_gene: -
CDR3aa: CASSQDRVANYGYTF

v_gene: TRBV7-2
j_gene: TRBJ1-1
d_gene: -
CDR3aa: CASSRRDGVTEAFF